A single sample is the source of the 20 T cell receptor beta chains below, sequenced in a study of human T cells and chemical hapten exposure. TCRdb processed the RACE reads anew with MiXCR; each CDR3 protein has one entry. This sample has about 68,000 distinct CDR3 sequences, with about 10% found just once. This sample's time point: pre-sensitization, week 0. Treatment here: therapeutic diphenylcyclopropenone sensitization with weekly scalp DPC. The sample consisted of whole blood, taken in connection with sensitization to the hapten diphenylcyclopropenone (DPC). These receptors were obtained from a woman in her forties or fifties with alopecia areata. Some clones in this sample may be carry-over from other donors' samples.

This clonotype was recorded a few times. Here the CDR3 reads CASSRSFSYNEQFF. Written as DNA, the CDR3 is TGTGCCAGCAGCCGGAGTTTCTCCTACAATGAGCAGTTCTTC. This sequence joins TRBV12-3 or TRBV12-4 and TRBJ2-1; D uncertain. The V end lost 6 bases, the J end lost 0 bases, and 9 bases lay between the germline ends. The CDR3 runs to 14 residues.

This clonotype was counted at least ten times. The CDR3 protein is CASSARRTGRETQYF. Written as DNA, the CDR3 is TGTGCCAGCAGCGCGCGCCGCACAGGGAGAGAGACCCAGTACTTC. V usage is TRBV11-3 and J usage is TRBJ2-5, with D possibly being TRBD1 (6 bases). The CDR3 is made up of 15 amino acids. From germline, CDR1 is SGHNT and CDR2 YENEEA. The V and J ends lost 5 bases and 4 bases respectively, with 17 bases between them.

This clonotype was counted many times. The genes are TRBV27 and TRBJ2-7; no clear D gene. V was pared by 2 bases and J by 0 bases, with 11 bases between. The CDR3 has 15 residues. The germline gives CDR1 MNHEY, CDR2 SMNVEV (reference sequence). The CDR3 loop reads CASSLKPTSSYEQYF. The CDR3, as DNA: TGTGCCAGCAGTTTAAAGCCCACCAGCTCCTACGAGCAGTACTTC.

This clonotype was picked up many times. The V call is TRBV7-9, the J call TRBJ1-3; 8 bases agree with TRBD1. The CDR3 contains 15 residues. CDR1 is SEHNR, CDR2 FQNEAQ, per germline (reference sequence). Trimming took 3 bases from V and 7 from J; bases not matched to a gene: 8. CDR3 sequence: CASSFSGQGANTIYF. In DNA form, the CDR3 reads TGTGCCAGCAGCTTCAGCGGGCAGGGGGCGAACACCATATATTTT.

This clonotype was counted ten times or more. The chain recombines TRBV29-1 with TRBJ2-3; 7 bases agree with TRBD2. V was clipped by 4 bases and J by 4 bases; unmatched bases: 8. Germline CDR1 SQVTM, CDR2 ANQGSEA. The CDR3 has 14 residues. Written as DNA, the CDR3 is TGCAGCGTTGGGACGGCGGGAGCGGCAGATACGCAGTATTTT. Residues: CSVGTAGAADTQYF.

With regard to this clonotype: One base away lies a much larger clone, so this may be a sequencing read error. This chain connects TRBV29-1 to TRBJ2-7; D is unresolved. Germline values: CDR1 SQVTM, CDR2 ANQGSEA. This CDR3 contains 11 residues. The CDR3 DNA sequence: TGCGGCGTGCGTACCACCTACGAGCAGTACTTC. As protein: CGVRTTYEQYF.

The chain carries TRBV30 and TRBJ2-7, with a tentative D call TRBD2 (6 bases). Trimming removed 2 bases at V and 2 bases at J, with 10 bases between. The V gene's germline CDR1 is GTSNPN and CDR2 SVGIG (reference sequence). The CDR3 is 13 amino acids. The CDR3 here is CAWSYGTPYEQYF. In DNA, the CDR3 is TGTGCCTGGAGTTACGGGACTCCCTACGAGCAGTACTTC.

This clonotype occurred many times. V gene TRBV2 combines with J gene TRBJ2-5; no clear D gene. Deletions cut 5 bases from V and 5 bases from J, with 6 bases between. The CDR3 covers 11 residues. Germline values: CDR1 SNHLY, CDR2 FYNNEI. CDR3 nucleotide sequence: TGTGCCAGCAGTCCGCTGGAGACCCAGTACTTC. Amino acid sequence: CASSPLETQYF.

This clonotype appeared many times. The CDR3 region is CASSPDPKGYGYTF. The CDR3 region has the DNA TGTGCCAGCAGTCCGGACCCAAAGGGCTATGGCTACACCTTC. The J gene is TRBJ1-2, the V gene TRBV12-3 or TRBV12-4; D unresolved. V lost 5 bases to trimming and J lost 4 bases, with 14 bases between them. The CDR3 totals 14 residues.

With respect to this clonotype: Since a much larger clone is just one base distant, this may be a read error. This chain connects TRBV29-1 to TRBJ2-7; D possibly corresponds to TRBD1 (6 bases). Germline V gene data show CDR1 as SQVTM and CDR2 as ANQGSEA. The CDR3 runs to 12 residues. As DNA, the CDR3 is TGCAGCGCCGCACAGGGCCCCAACGAGAAGTACTTC. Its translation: CSAAQGPNEKYF.

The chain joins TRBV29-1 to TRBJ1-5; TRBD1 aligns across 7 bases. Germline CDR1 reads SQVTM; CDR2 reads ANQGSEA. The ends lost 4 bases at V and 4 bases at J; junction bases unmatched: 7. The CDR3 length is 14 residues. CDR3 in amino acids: CSVATGSGNQPQHF. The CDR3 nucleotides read TGCAGCGTTGCGACAGGGTCGGGGAATCAGCCCCAGCATTTT.

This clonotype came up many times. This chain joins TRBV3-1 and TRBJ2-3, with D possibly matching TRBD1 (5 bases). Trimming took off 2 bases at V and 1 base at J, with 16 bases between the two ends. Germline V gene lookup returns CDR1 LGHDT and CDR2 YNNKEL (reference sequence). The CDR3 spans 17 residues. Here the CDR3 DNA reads TGTGCCAGCAGCCAAAGGGCCCGCAGGGCCGGCACAGATACGCAGTATTTT. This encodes CASSQRARRAGTDTQYF.

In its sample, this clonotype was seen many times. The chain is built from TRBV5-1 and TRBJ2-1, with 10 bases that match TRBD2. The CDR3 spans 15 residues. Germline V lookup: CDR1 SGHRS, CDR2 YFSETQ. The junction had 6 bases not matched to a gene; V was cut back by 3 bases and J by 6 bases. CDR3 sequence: CASSSSGSRVNEQFF. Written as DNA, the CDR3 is TGCGCCAGCAGCTCTAGCGGGAGTAGAGTCAATGAGCAGTTCTTC.

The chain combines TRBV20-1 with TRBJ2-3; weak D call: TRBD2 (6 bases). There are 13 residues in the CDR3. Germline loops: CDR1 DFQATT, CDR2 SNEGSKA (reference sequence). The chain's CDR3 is CSENGRSTDTQYF. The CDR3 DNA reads TGCAGCGAAAACGGGAGAAGCACAGATACGCAGTATTTT.

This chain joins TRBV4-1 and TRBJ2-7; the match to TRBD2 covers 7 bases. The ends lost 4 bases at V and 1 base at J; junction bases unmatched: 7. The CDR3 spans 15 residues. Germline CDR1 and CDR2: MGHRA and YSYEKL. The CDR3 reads CASSLLAGYSYEQYF. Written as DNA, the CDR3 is TGCGCCAGCAGCCTATTAGCGGGTTATTCCTACGAGCAGTACTTC.

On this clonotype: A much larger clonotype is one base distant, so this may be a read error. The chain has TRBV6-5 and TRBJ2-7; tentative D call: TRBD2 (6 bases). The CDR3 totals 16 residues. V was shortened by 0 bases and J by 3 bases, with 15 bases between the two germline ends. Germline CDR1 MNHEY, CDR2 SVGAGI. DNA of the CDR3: TGTGCCAGCAGTTACTCGACTCGGGAGCCAGACTACGAGCAGTACTTC. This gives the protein CASSYSTREPDYEQYF.

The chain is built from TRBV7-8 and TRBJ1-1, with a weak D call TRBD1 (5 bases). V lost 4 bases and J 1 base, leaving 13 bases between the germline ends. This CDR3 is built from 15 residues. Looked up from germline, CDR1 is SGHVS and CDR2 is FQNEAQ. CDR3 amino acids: CASSSYSQGNTEAFF. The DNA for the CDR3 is TGTGCCAGCAGCTCCTACTCCCAGGGGAACACTGAAGCTTTCTTT.

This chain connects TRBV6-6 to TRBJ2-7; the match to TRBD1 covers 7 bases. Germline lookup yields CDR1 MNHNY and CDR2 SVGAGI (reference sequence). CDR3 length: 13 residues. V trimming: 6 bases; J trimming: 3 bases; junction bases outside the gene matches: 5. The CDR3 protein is CASSRQGNYEQYF. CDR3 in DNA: TGTGCCAGCAGCCGACAGGGAAACTACGAGCAGTACTTC.

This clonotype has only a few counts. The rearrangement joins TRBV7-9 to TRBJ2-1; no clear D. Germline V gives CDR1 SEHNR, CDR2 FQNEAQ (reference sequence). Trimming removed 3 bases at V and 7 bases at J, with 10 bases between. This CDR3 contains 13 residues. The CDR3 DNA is TGTGCCAGCAGCTTTGCGTACGTAAATGAGCAGTTCTTC. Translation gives CASSFAYVNEQFF.

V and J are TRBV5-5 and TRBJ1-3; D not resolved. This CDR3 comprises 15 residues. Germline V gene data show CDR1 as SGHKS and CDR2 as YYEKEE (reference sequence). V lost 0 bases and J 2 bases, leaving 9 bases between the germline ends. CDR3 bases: TGTGCCAGCAGCTTGGATTGGCTACCTGGAAACACCATATATTTT. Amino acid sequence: CASSLDWLPGNTIYF.